This T cell receptor beta chain was sequenced in a study of beta chain features in type 1 diabetes. This clone occurred a few times. Its antigen remains unidentified. Expressed TCRB transcripts got sequenced, as all isolated RNA was reverse transcribed. Method: immunoSEQ multiplex PCR; TCRdb's copy keeps in-frame clones and lacks some. This table holds over 150,000 clones, around 7.9% found once. Notes on the study in general: Type 1 diabetes patients had TCRB CDR3s that were shorter (moderately but significantly so) in all four CD4+ subsets.

The CDR3 contains 13 residues. Looked up from germline, CDR1 is GTSNPN and CDR2 is SVGIG (reference sequence). J gave up 11 bases and V 4 bases, and 11 bases lay outside the gene matches. Sequenced input: central memory CD4+ T cells from blood. This clonotype originated in a man younger than 35 with type 1 diabetes. V usage is TRBV30 and J usage is TRBJ2-1; 7 nucleotides agree with TRBD2. This CDR3 reads CAWKGASGGKQFF. CDR3 coding DNA: TGTGCCTGGAAGGGTGCTAGCGGTGGGAAGCAGTTCTTC.